This entry lists 9 T cell receptor beta chains sequenced from one sample in a study of human T cells and chemical hapten exposure. The time point is: patch test 2, 6 weeks after DPC sensitization. Treatment indicated: therapeutic diphenylcyclopropenone sensitization with weekly scalp DPC. TCRdb independently ran MiXCR on the RACE reads; one entry per CDR3 protein. The sample has more than 85,000 distinct CDR3 sequences, 9.2% seen once; the top ten hold about 3%. Sequencing was performed on whole blood, taken in connection with sensitization to the hapten diphenylcyclopropenone (DPC). These receptors came from a woman aged 40-49 years with alopecia areata. Some clones in this sample may be carry-over from other donors' samples.

This clonotype occurred many times. The J gene is TRBJ1-1, the V gene TRBV6-2 or TRBV6-3, with D possibly being TRBD1 (6 bases). Per germline, CDR1 MNHEY and CDR2 SVGEGT. Trimming took off 0 bases at V and 5 bases at J, with 13 bases between the two ends. The CDR3 sequence is 15 residues long. CDR3 amino acids: CASSYSRTGRTEAFF. The CDR3 DNA sequence: TGTGCCAGCAGTTACTCGAGAACAGGGCGTACTGAAGCTTTCTTT.

Many counts were recorded for this clonotype. The rearrangement joins TRBV6-6 to TRBJ1-4; 7 bases fit TRBD1. V shed 2 bases and J 5 bases; nucleotides not matched to a gene: 5. The germline V gene encodes CDR1 MNHNY and CDR2 SVGAGI (reference sequence). The CDR3 runs to 15 residues. This CDR3 is CASSYVTGPNEKLFF. DNA of the CDR3: TGTGCCAGCAGTTACGTGACAGGGCCAAATGAAAAACTGTTTTTT.

The chain recombines TRBV14 with TRBJ1-1; D unresolved. V shed 4 bases and J shed 4 bases, with 10 bases lying between them. The CDR3 contains 13 residues. Germline CDR1 and CDR2: SGHDN and FVKESK. The CDR3 sequence is CASSPISVTEAFF. In DNA form, the CDR3 reads TGTGCCAGCAGCCCCATTTCGGTCACTGAAGCTTTCTTT.

Ten or more counts support this clonotype. The V and J genes are TRBV7-8 and TRBJ1-5; weak D call: TRBD1 (6 bases). Germline-derived CDR1 and CDR2 are SGHVS and FQNEAQ. The CDR3 spans 15 residues. The CDR3 here is CASASRDTVPQPQHF. CDR3 DNA sequence: TGTGCTTCTGCCTCCCGGGACACCGTGCCTCAGCCCCAGCATTTT.

This clonotype has ten or more counts. The DNA for the CDR3 is TGTGCCAGCAGCCAAGGGGACAGGGGAACAGATACGCAGTATTTT. It translates to CASSQGDRGTDTQYF. This sequence joins TRBV14 and TRBJ2-3, with 10 positions matching TRBD1. The CDR3 contains 15 residues. The junction had 1 base not matched to a gene; V was cut back by 1 base and J by 3 bases. CDR1 and CDR2 from the germline V gene are SGHDN and FVKESK.

The sample holds many counts of this clonotype. The CDR3 loop reads CASRKLGDTGELFF. The CDR3, as DNA: TGTGCCAGCAGGAAACTTGGGGACACCGGGGAGCTGTTTTTT. This rearrangement joins TRBV6-2 or TRBV6-3 to TRBJ2-2; D not resolved. V lost 6 bases and J lost 3, with 11 bases in between. The CDR3 runs to 14 residues. Germline CDR1 MNHEY, CDR2 SVGEGT.

The chain carries TRBV7-8 and TRBJ1-6; D gene ambiguous. Trimming left V 4 bases short and J 7 bases short, with 8 bases between. The CDR3 has 13 residues. CDR1 is SGHVS, CDR2 FQNEAQ, per germline. CDR3: CASSSDLNSPLHF. The CDR3 DNA sequence: TGTGCCAGCAGCTCCGACCTCAATTCACCCCTCCACTTT.

There are many counts of this clonotype. The CDR3 is CSVEHRDWSTGELFF. The CDR3 DNA reads as TGCAGCGTTGAACACCGGGACTGGAGCACCGGGGAGCTGTTTTTT. The chain links TRBV29-1 to TRBJ2-2, with a tentative D call TRBD2 (6 bases). CDR1 SQVTM and CDR2 ANQGSEA come from the germline V gene. The CDR3 covers 15 residues. V lost 2 bases, J lost 4 bases, and 14 bases lay in between.

This clonotype was counted between two and nine times. The gene calls are TRBV7-3 and TRBJ2-2, with D tentatively TRBD1 (6 bases). CDR3 length: 14 residues. Per the germline V gene, CDR1 is SGHTA and CDR2 is FQGTGA. Trimming left V 5 bases short and J 4 bases short, with 11 bases between. CDR3 sequence: CASSQDRVTGELFF. The DNA for the CDR3 is TGTGCCAGCAGCCAGGACAGAGTCACCGGGGAGCTGTTTTTT.